Each of the 30 T cell receptor beta chains below was sequenced from the same sample in a study of T cell changes during pregnancy in multiple sclerosis (dated by TCRdb to the late 2010s). Library construction relied on the immunoSEQ multiplex PCR assay. The immuneACCESS repertoire file appears here via TCRdb, limited to in-frame rearrangements. These files lack a portion of the clones; in checked studies, under half of the deficit traces to unresolved V genes, and the cause of the others is not known. Counted in this sample were about 83,000 clones; about 95% of them appeared once. The top ten clonotypes cover around 1.1% of the sample. The specimen comprised peripheral blood, sampled in the second trimester of pregnancy. The receptors were gathered from a female donor with multiple sclerosis, enrolled in a pregnancy study.

The chain is built from TRBV14 and TRBJ2-7, with D possibly being TRBD2 (5 bases). CDR1 and CDR2 from the germline V gene are SGHDN and FVKESK. The CDR3 has 17 amino acids. V shed 0 bases and J shed 2 bases, with 17 bases lying between them. In nucleotides, the CDR3 is TGTGCCAGCAGCCAAGATATGACCAGAGGGAACCCCTACGAGCAGTACTTC. Its translation is CASSQDMTRGNPYEQYF.

CDR3 amino acids: CASSPRGDRGGYYGYTF. The CDR3 coding sequence is TGTGCCAGTAGCCCACGAGGGGACAGGGGAGGGTACTATGGCTACACCTTC. This chain joins TRBV19 and TRBJ1-2; 10 bases match TRBD1. Germline trimming cut 6 bases from V and 3 bases from J; bases unmatched to any gene: 13. Germline CDR1 and CDR2: LNHDA and SQIVND (reference sequence). The length of the CDR3 is 17 residues.

The gene calls are TRBV18 and TRBJ2-7; 8 bases are shared with TRBD1. With 2 bases clipped from V and 4 bases from J, the junction kept 10 bases outside the gene matches. The CDR3 contains 16 residues. Per the germline V gene, CDR1 is KGHSH and CDR2 is LQKENI. The CDR3 bases are TGTGCCAGCTCACCAAGAGGGGGGACAGGACTTTACGAGCAGTACTTC. Its protein is CASSPRGGTGLYEQYF.

The rearrangement joins TRBV4-1 to TRBJ2-1; D possibly corresponds to TRBD2 (6 bases). The CDR3 covers 16 residues. V lost 4 bases to trimming and J lost 7 bases, with 20 bases between them. CDR1 is MGHRA, CDR2 YSYEKL, per germline. CDR3 DNA sequence: TGCGCCAGCAGCCCCTTGGGACTGGTGTGGGAAAATGAGCAGTTCTTC. It encodes CASSPLGLVWENEQFF.

J is TRBJ1-2 and V is TRBV5-4; D unclear. The V end lost 0 bases, the J end lost 8 bases, and 11 bases lay between the germline ends. CDR1 is SGHNT, CDR2 YYREEE, per germline (reference sequence). The CDR3 loop spans 13 amino acids. The CDR3, as DNA: TGTGCCAGCAGCTTGGACCGGGGTGGCGGCTACACCTTC. Its protein is CASSLDRGGGYTF.

CDR3 sequence (DNA): TGTGCCAGCTGCCGGGGCACAGATACGCAGTATTTT. As protein: CASCRGTDTQYF. J is TRBJ2-3 and V is TRBV6-6; D is unresolved. The germline gives CDR1 MNHNY, CDR2 SVGAGI (reference sequence). V was shortened by 8 bases and J by 1 base, with 7 bases between the two germline ends. The CDR3 spans 12 residues.

Only a few counts were recorded for this clone. The chain couples TRBV28 to TRBJ1-5, with 8 bases that match TRBD1. Germline lookup yields CDR1 MDHEN and CDR2 SYDVKM. V shed 6 bases and J 7 bases; nucleotides not matched to a gene: 14. The CDR3 runs 16 residues. The CDR3 sequence is CASSFGRRTGHQPQHF. For the CDR3, the DNA is TGTGCCAGCAGCTTCGGGAGGAGGACAGGGCACCAGCCCCAGCATTTT.

J is TRBJ2-1 and V is TRBV30, with a tentative D call TRBD2 (6 bases). Germline V CDR1 and CDR2: GTSNPN, SVGIG (reference sequence). V lost 7 bases and J 4 bases, leaving 26 bases between the germline ends. The CDR3 runs 17 residues. This CDR3 is CAFGGTEDLSPYNEQFF. The CDR3 nucleotides read TGTGCCTTTGGGGGGACTGAGGACCTCTCACCGTACAATGAGCAGTTCTTC.

The V gene is TRBV14, the J gene TRBJ1-3; the D is unclear. The CDR3 has 15 amino acids. The V gene lost 4 bases and the J gene lost 0 bases, with 10 bases spanning the gap. CDR1 and CDR2 (germline): SGHDN, FVKESK. Here the CDR3 DNA reads TGTGCCAGCAGCCGACCGGGAAACTCTGGAAACACCATATATTTT. Protein sequence: CASSRPGNSGNTIYF.

This chain links TRBV7-9 with TRBJ1-5, with 9 bases identical to TRBD1. Germline V gene data show CDR1 as SEHNR and CDR2 as FQNEAQ (reference sequence). There are 17 residues in the CDR3. V shed 3 bases, J shed 1 base, and the junction held 7 bases outside the gene matches. The chain's CDR3 is CASSFSSGTGSNQPQHF. The DNA of the CDR3 is TGTGCCAGCAGCTTTAGCTCCGGGACAGGGAGCAATCAGCCCCAGCATTTT.

The genes are TRBV19 and TRBJ1-1; D remains ambiguous. Per germline, CDR1 LNHDA and CDR2 SQIVND (reference sequence). The CDR3 is 15 amino acids. Trimming pared 4 bases from V and 1 base from J, leaving 13 bases between. The CDR3 spells CASSSNRGRNTEAFF. For the CDR3, the DNA is TGTGCCAGTAGTAGCAACCGAGGCCGGAACACTGAAGCTTTCTTT.

V gene TRBV19 combines with J gene TRBJ2-2; D perhaps matches TRBD1 (6 bases). Germline CDR1 reads LNHDA; CDR2 reads SQIVND (reference sequence). V lost 7 bases and J lost 6, with 18 bases in between. The CDR3 has 15 amino acids. CDR3 in DNA: TGTGCCAGTATGATAGGTACAGGGTCCTCCGGGGAGCTGTTTTTT. Its translation is CASMIGTGSSGELFF.

The rearrangement joins TRBV19 to TRBJ2-7, with D perhaps TRBD2 (5 bases). In germline, CDR1 is LNHDA, CDR2 SQIVND (reference sequence). The ends were cut back, 6 bases at V and 2 bases at J, with 17 bases in the middle. CDR3 length equals 15 residues. The CDR3 loop is CASSDPRGTTYEQYF. The DNA of the CDR3 is TGTGCCAGTAGCGACCCCCGGGGTACGACCTACGAGCAGTACTTC.

The rearrangement links TRBV30 to TRBJ2-7; TRBD2 agrees at 8 bases. The CDR3 is 15 residues long. With 5 bases clipped from V and 5 bases from J, the junction kept 14 bases outside the gene matches. Germline CDR1 GTSNPN, CDR2 SVGIG (reference sequence). CDR3 residues: CAWGRPSGHANEQYF. As DNA, the CDR3 is TGTGCCTGGGGCCGACCTAGCGGGCACGCTAACGAGCAGTACTTC.

This clone was counted a single time. The chain links TRBV30 to TRBJ2-7; tentative D call: TRBD1 (6 bases). Looked up from germline, CDR1 is GTSNPN and CDR2 is SVGIG (reference sequence). The CDR3 covers 13 residues. V was pared by 0 bases and J by 2 bases, with 8 bases between. Written as DNA, the CDR3 is TGTGCCTGGAGTGTACAGGGACCCTACGAGCAGTACTTC. Amino acid sequence: CAWSVQGPYEQYF. The full variable domain, completed using reference TRBV30 and TRBJ2-7, is SQTIHQWPATLVQPVGSPLSLECTVEGTSNPNLYWYRQAAGRGLQLLFYSVGIGQISSEVPQNLSASRPQDRQFILSSKKLLLSDSGFYLCAWSVQGPYEQYFGPGTRLTVT.

The chain links TRBV6-4 to TRBJ2-1; possible D gene TRBD2, 6 bases. The germline V gene has CDR1 MRHNA and CDR2 SNTAGT. Trimming took 10 bases from V and 9 from J, leaving 16 bases between them. The CDR3 loop spans 12 amino acids. CDR3 in amino acids: CATDSGTGEQFF. In nucleotides, the CDR3 is TGTGCCACCGATAGCGGTACAGGTGAGCAGTTCTTC.

This rearrangement joins TRBV6-6 to TRBJ2-1, with D maybe TRBD2 (5 bases). The germline V gene encodes CDR1 MNHNY and CDR2 SVGAGI (reference sequence). Trimming took off 4 bases at V and 2 bases at J, with 12 bases between the two ends. This CDR3 has 15 residues. CDR3 loop: CASSLEVSPYNEQFF. In nucleotides, the CDR3 is TGTGCCAGCAGTTTGGAGGTGTCCCCCTACAATGAGCAGTTCTTC.

The rearrangement links TRBV10-1 to TRBJ1-1; 9 nucleotides match TRBD1. Germline-derived CDR1 and CDR2 are WNHNN and SYGVQD (reference sequence). CDR3 length: 17 residues. The V and J ends lost 3 bases and 1 base, in that order; junction bases with no gene match: 9. The CDR3 sequence is CASSDRTGVRENTEAFF. The CDR3 DNA sequence: TGCGCCAGCAGTGATAGGACAGGGGTCCGGGAGAACACTGAAGCTTTCTTT.

The chain has TRBV7-8 and TRBJ1-2, with 8 bases that match TRBD1. The CDR3 totals 14 residues. Germline V gene lookup returns CDR1 SGHVS and CDR2 FQNEAQ. V shed 5 bases and J 3 bases; nucleotides not matched to a gene: 5. CDR3 bases: TGTGCCAGCAGCCGACTGGGACAGGACTATGGCTACACCTTC. It specifies CASSRLGQDYGYTF.

V is TRBV4-1 and J is TRBJ2-5, with 10 bases lining up with TRBD2. J was trimmed by 6 bases and V by 4 bases; bases with no gene match: 8. The CDR3 consists of 15 residues. Germline CDR1 and CDR2: MGHRA and YSYEKL. The CDR3 loop is CASSRSAGGRQTQYF. The DNA for the CDR3 is TGCGCCAGCAGCCGATCAGCGGGAGGGCGGCAGACCCAGTACTTC.

The sample holds a few counts of this clone. This sequence joins TRBV28 and TRBJ1-1; D is unresolved. The V gene lost 2 bases and the J gene lost 1 base, with 8 bases spanning the gap. This CDR3 comprises 14 residues. The germline CDR1 and CDR2 sequences are MDHEN and SYDVKM. CDR3 DNA: TGTGCCAGCAGTTTAGAACAGAGGAACACTGAAGCTTTCTTT. It is translated as CASSLEQRNTEAFF. Full variable domain (outside the CDR3, taken from reference TRBV28 and TRBJ1-1): DVKVTQSSRYLVKRTGEKVFLECVQDMDHENMFWYRQDPGLGLRLIYFSYDVKMKEKGDIPEGYSVSREKKERFSLILESASTNQTSMYLCASSLEQRNTEAFFGQGTRLTVV.

The chain is built from TRBV5-5 and TRBJ2-7; D may be TRBD1 (5 bases). V gave up 0 bases and J gave up 9 bases, with 16 bases separating them. The CDR3 is made up of 14 amino acids. The germline CDR1 and CDR2 sequences are SGHKS and YYEKEE (reference sequence). The DNA of the CDR3 is TGTGCCAGCAGCTTGGGGGCTCTTGCAGGGTGGCAGTACTTC. It translates to CASSLGALAGWQYF. The full variable domain, completed using reference TRBV5-5 and TRBJ2-7, is DAGVTQSPTHLIKTRGQQVTLRCSPISGHKSVSWYQQVLGQGPQFIFQYYEKEERGRGNFPDRFSARQFPNYSSELNVNALLLGDSALYLCASSLGALAGWQYFGPGTRLTVT.

This clone occurred once. V and J are TRBV29-1 and TRBJ1-2; no reliable D call. The CDR3 extends over 12 amino acids. The V gene's germline CDR1 is SQVTM and CDR2 ANQGSEA. Trimming stripped 0 bases from V and 7 bases from J, with 9 bases between. Written as DNA, the CDR3 is TGCAGCGTTGAAGAAATGGCGGCTGGCTACACCTTC. The encoded protein is CSVEEMAAGYTF.

The CDR3 sequence is CASSPGPVRETQYF. DNA of the CDR3: TGTGCCAGCAGCCCCGGTCCTGTAAGAGAGACCCAGTACTTC. The chain couples TRBV7-3 to TRBJ2-5; D remains unclear. The V end was cut by 5 bases, the J end by 4 bases, with 14 bases between. In germline, CDR1 is SGHTA, CDR2 FQGTGA. The CDR3 spans 14 residues. Based on the CDR3 plus reference TRBV7-3 and TRBJ2-5, the full variable domain is GAGVSQTPSNKVTEKGKYVELRCDPISGHTALYWYRQSLGQGPEFLIYFQGTGAADDSGLPNDRFFAVRPEGSVSTLKIQRTERGDSAVYLCASSPGPVRETQYFGPGTRLLVL.

The V call is TRBV6-1, the J call TRBJ1-5; the D gene is possibly TRBD1 (5 bases). The CDR3 has 16 amino acids. Trimming shortened V by 2 bases and J by 2 bases, and 13 bases separated the two germline ends. In germline, CDR1 is MNHNS, CDR2 SASEGT. For the CDR3, the DNA is TGTGCCAGCAGTGAAAGGGTTACAGGCGGCAATCAGCCCCAGCATTTT. Protein sequence: CASSERVTGGNQPQHF.

The rearrangement links TRBV4-3 to TRBJ1-4; D ambiguous. The CDR3 runs 17 residues. Trimming shortened V by 1 base and J by 7 bases, and 19 bases separated the two germline ends. Germline V lookup: CDR1 LGHNA, CDR2 YSLEER. The CDR3 nucleotides are TGCGCCAGCAGCCAAGCGGGTACAGTGGGAGACGGTGAAAAACTGTTTTTT. Its translation is CASSQAGTVGDGEKLFF.

A few counts support this clone. The gene calls are TRBV11-3 and TRBJ1-1; TRBD1 is a possible D gene (6 bases). From germline, CDR1 is SGHNT and CDR2 YENEEA. V dropped 5 bases and J dropped 5 bases, with 24 bases sitting between them. CDR3 length: 17 amino acids. The CDR3 region is CASSPPLRQAKGTEAFF. CDR3 DNA: TGTGCCAGCAGCCCCCCACTTCGACAGGCTAAAGGTACTGAAGCTTTCTTT.

This sequence joins TRBV6-6 and TRBJ1-5; a weak D match, TRBD1 (5 bases). Germline V gene lookup returns CDR1 MNHNY and CDR2 SVGAGI (reference sequence). The CDR3 has 16 amino acids. Trimming took 6 bases from V and 0 from J, leaving 15 bases between them. CDR3 sequence (DNA): TGTGCCAGCAGGGGGCCCGGAATAAGTAGCAATCAGCCCCAGCATTTT. As protein: CASRGPGISSNQPQHF.

The genes are TRBV7-6 and TRBJ2-1; TRBD2 matches at 10 bases. The CDR3 spans 15 residues. J lost 10 bases, V lost 5 bases, and 11 bases had no gene match. Looked up from germline, CDR1 is SGHVS and CDR2 is FNYEAQ. In DNA, the CDR3 is TGTGCCAGCAGCCTCACATCCTGGACTAGCGGCGAGCAGTTCTTC. Translation gives CASSLTSWTSGEQFF.

The chain carries TRBV7-8 and TRBJ1-5; 7 nucleotides align to TRBD1. CDR1 is SGHVS and CDR2 is FQNEAQ in the germline V gene. V was clipped by 1 base and J by 4 bases; unmatched bases: 10. This CDR3 contains 17 residues. The DNA for the CDR3 is TGTGCCAGCAGCTTAGATCACAGGGGCGTTTTAAATCAGCCCCAGCATTTT. Its translation: CASSLDHRGVLNQPQHF.